This TCR beta chain was captured by sequencing in a study of cytomegalovirus exposure and HLA in healthy donors. About this clone itself: Its antigen is unidentified.

Germline V lookup: CDR1 LNHDA, CDR2 SQIVND (reference sequence). This CDR3 comprises 11 residues. The V end was cut by 4 bases, the J end by 6 bases, with 3 bases between. Amplification used 60 Vbeta primers and 13 Jbeta primers. TCRdb's copy holds only in-frame clones and misses some; the assay was immunoSEQ multiplex PCR. The sample has 150,000 to 200,000 clones, roughly 87% seen once. The study, taken as a whole, reports: No immune exposure information besides CMV serostatus was available.

Sequenced input: PBMCs. The source of this sequence is a girl aged 5-17 years in good health and CMV-seropositive. The chain couples TRBV19 to TRBJ2-2, with no clear D. The CDR3 spells CASSTSGELFF. In nucleotides, the CDR3 is TGTGCCAGTAGTACGTCCGGGGAGCTGTTTTTT.